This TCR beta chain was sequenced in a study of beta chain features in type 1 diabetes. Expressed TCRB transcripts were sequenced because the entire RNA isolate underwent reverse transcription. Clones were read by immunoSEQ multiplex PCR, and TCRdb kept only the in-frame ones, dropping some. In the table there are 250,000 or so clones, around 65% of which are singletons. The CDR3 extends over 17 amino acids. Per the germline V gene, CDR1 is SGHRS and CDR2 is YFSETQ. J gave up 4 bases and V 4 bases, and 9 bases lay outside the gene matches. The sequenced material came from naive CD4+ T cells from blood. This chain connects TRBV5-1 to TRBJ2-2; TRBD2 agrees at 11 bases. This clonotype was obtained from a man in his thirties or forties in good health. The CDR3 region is CASSAIAGGPGTGELFF. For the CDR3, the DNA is TGCGCCAGCAGCGCGATAGCGGGAGGGCCGGGCACCGGGGAGCTGTTTTTT.